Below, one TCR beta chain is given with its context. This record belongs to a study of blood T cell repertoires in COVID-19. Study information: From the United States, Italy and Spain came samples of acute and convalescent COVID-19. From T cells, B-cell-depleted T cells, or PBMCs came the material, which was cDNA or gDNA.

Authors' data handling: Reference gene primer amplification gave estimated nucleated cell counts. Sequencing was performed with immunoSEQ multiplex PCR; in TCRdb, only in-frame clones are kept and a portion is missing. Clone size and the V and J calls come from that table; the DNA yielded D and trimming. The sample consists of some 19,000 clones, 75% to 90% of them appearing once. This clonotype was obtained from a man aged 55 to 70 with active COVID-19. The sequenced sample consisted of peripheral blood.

CDR3 nucleotides: TGTGCCAGCAGAAACCGGGATCTCCCCCCAGATACGCAGTATTTT. Encoded protein: CASRNRDLPPDTQYF. V and J are TRBV2 and TRBJ2-3; tentative D call: TRBD2 (5 bases). The V gene's germline CDR1 is SNHLY and CDR2 FYNNEI. The CDR3 has 15 amino acids. Trimming shortened V by 6 bases and J by 4 bases, and 17 bases separated the two germline ends.